One and the same sample provided the 19 T cell receptor beta chains below, sequenced in a study of CD4 and CD8 cells across lung adenocarcinoma regions. One entry per CDR3 protein, called by TCRdb with MiXCR from the PCR reads. In the table there are some 5,000 distinct CDR3 sequences, 60% of which are singletons. The sequenced sample was CD4+ T cells from the center of a lung tumor. The receptor set was obtained from a male donor with lung adenocarcinoma. The CD4 and CD8 labels of this study may be unreliable.

Details on this clonotype: Its ends do not fully match the called genes, so a read error is possible. The CDR3 nucleotides are TGTGCCAGCAGGGACTCCGGGGAAACTAGCACAGAGACGCAGTACTTC. The encoded protein is CASRDSGETSTETQYF. The chain uses TRBV6-4 and TRBJ2-3, with D possibly TRBD2 on 6 matching bases. Near its end, the DNA agrees better with TRBJ2-7, so the J call may be wrong. CDR3 length: 16 residues. The germline V gene has CDR1 MRHNA and CDR2 SNTAGT.

This clonotype was seen only once. V usage is TRBV6-1 and J usage is TRBJ2-1; 11 bases match TRBD1. The J segment lost 6 bases and the V segment lost 6 bases, leaving 4 bases of the junction unmatched. Germline loops: CDR1 MNHNS, CDR2 SASEGT. This CDR3 has 14 residues. The CDR3 sequence is CASRRGTGGNEQFF. In DNA form, the CDR3 reads TGTGCCAGCAGGAGAGGGACAGGGGGCAATGAGCAGTTCTTC.

The chain links TRBV12-3 or TRBV12-4 to TRBJ1-5; D is perhaps TRBD1 (5 bases). V was shortened by 3 bases and J by 2 bases, with 14 bases between the two germline ends. This CDR3 has 16 amino acids. CDR3 sequence: CASSLKGQLGNQPQHF. CDR3 DNA: TGTGCCAGCAGTTTGAAGGGGCAATTAGGCAATCAGCCCCAGCATTTT.

Comment on this clonotype: One junction end disagrees with the germline gene, perhaps due to a read error. V gene TRBV27 combines with J gene TRBJ2-3, with 11 bases fitting TRBD2. The germline gives CDR1 MNHEY, CDR2 SMNVEV (reference sequence). CDR3 length: 16 amino acids. CDR3 loop: CASSPFTSGSTDEQFF. In DNA form, the CDR3 reads TGTGCCAGCAGCCCCTTTACTAGCGGGAGCACCGATGAGCAGTTTTTT.

The rearrangement links TRBV7-2 to TRBJ2-2, with TRBD1 matching 8 bases. The germline V gene encodes CDR1 SGHTA and CDR2 FQGNSA. The CDR3 spans 16 residues. The trim removed 5 bases at V and 0 bases at J, leaving 5 bases unmatched. The CDR3 DNA sequence: TGTGCCAGCAGCCTCCAGGGGGCCTCGAACACCGGGGAGCTGTTTTTT. It specifies CASSLQGASNTGELFF.

The J gene is TRBJ1-1, the V gene TRBV11-2; D gene ambiguous. Germline V lookup: CDR1 SGHAT, CDR2 FQNNGV. V dropped 0 bases and J dropped 8 bases, with 10 bases sitting between them. The CDR3 totals 13 residues. The CDR3 spells CASSLELSTEAFF. CDR3 DNA sequence: TGTGCCAGCAGCTTAGAACTAAGCACCGAAGCTTTCTTT. The full variable domain, rest sourced from reference TRBV11-2 and TRBJ1-1, is EAGVAQSPRYKIIEKRQSVAFWCNPISGHATLYWYQQILGQGPKLLIQFQNNGVVDDSQLPKDRFSAERLKGVDSTLKIQPAKLEDSAVYLCASSLELSTEAFFGQGTRLTVV.

The chain employs TRBV11-2 and TRBJ2-3, with no clear D. V shed 3 bases and J shed 6 bases, with 13 bases lying between them. The CDR3 is 14 amino acids. In germline, CDR1 is SGHAT, CDR2 FQNNGV. The CDR3: CASSFLQATDTQYF. The DNA for the CDR3 is TGTGCCAGCAGCTTTCTTCAGGCGACGGATACGCAGTATTTT.

This clonotype has a handful of counts. The gene calls are TRBV27 and TRBJ1-4; the D gene is possibly TRBD1 (5 bases). CDR3 length equals 17 residues. V lost 1 base, J lost 7 bases, and 19 bases lay in between. In germline, CDR1 is MNHEY, CDR2 SMNVEV (reference sequence). The CDR3: CASSLLFPGRGGEKLFF. The CDR3 DNA is TGTGCCAGCAGTTTATTGTTTCCAGGGAGGGGTGGTGAAAAACTGTTTTTT.

The CDR3 region has the DNA TGTGCCACCAGTGACCCCCTTTGGTCTAGCGGGGGGGCCAAAGATATTCAGTATTTT. Translated: CATSDPLWSSGGAKDIQYF. The chain uses TRBV24-1 and TRBJ2-3, with 12 nucleotides matching TRBD2. The V and J ends lost 4 bases and 12 bases, in that order; junction bases with no gene match: 22. CDR1 is KGHDR and CDR2 is SFDVKD in the germline V gene. The length of the CDR3 is 19 residues.

This clonotype is judged medium-sized. The chain combines TRBV6-5 with TRBJ1-1, with D hard to call. The germline V gene encodes CDR1 MNHEY and CDR2 SVGAGI. The CDR3 spans 13 residues. Deletions cut 2 bases from V and 5 bases from J, with 9 bases between. The CDR3 coding sequence is TGTGCCAGCAGTTACGCATGGAGGACTGAAGCTTTCTTT. Residues: CASSYAWRTEAFF.

The chain combines TRBV7-3 with TRBJ2-1, with D maybe TRBD2 (5 bases). The V gene lost 0 bases and the J gene lost 3 bases, with 6 bases spanning the gap. The CDR3 sequence is 14 residues long. The germline V gene encodes CDR1 SGHTA and CDR2 FQGTGA. CDR3 loop: CASSLTSDYNEQFF. The DNA for the CDR3 is TGTGCCAGCAGCTTAACTAGCGACTACAATGAGCAGTTCTTC.

Comments on this clonotype: A read error may account for a junction end that differs from germline. The rearrangement links TRBV10-3 to TRBJ2-5, with D possibly called TRBD1 or TRBD2 (6 bases each). This CDR3 spans 16 amino acids. CDR1 ENHRY and CDR2 SYGVKD come from the germline V gene. The CDR3 sequence is CAIRARGGGEQETQYF. In DNA form, the CDR3 reads TGTGCCATCAGGGCCCGAGGAGGGGGAGAGCAGGAGACGCAGTATTTC.

The rearrangement links TRBV7-2 to TRBJ2-1; 7 bases map to TRBD2. The V segment lost 3 bases and the J segment 4 bases; nucleotides outside the gene matches: 6. From germline, CDR1 is SGHTA and CDR2 FQGNSA. This CDR3 contains 15 residues. The CDR3, as DNA: TGTGCCAGCAGCTTGGGGGACTATAGGTACAATGAGCAGTTCTTC. Translating it yields CASSLGDYRYNEQFF.

The gene calls are TRBV6-1 and TRBJ2-1; the D gene is possibly TRBD2 (5 bases). Germline V lookup: CDR1 MNHNS, CDR2 SASEGT. There are 14 residues in the CDR3. Trimming took 6 bases from V and 3 from J, leaving 12 bases between them. The CDR3 DNA follows: TGTGCCAGCAGCCGGGATCTCCTCTACAATGAGCAGTTCTTC. Protein product: CASSRDLLYNEQFF.

This rearrangement joins TRBV10-1 to TRBJ2-4; perhaps D is TRBD1 or TRBD2 (5 bases each). Germline CDR1 reads WNHNN; CDR2 reads SYGVQD (reference sequence). This CDR3 is built from 15 residues. The V gene lost 8 bases and the J gene lost 0 bases, with 14 bases spanning the gap. The CDR3 coding sequence is TGCGCCAGCGGACCGGGGCTGGGAGCCAAAAACATTCAGTACTTC. Translation gives CASGPGLGAKNIQYF.

This clonotype was detected a few times. The chain has TRBV7-2 and TRBJ2-5; D possibly corresponds to TRBD2 (7 bases). The DNA matches TRBJ2-7 better at its end, which makes the J call doubtful. This CDR3 spans 16 amino acids. Germline values: CDR1 SGHTA, CDR2 FQGNSA. CDR3 region: CASSIGVGGAYYEQYF. For the CDR3, the DNA is TGTGCCAGCTCCATTGGGGTGGGGGGGGCGTACTACGAGCAGTACTTC.

This chain uses TRBV6-5 with TRBJ2-1, with TRBD2 matching over 8 bases. CDR1 and CDR2 (germline): MNHEY, SVGAGI. The CDR3 runs to 14 residues. Trimming took 4 bases from V and 4 from J; bases not matched to a gene: 3. The CDR3 region is CASSLGLGYNEQFF. The CDR3 DNA reads as TGTGCCAGCAGTTTGGGACTAGGTTACAATGAGCAGTTCTTC.

Concerning this clonotype itself: A read error may explain this, as a much larger clone is one base away. This chain links TRBV6-1 with TRBJ2-1, with a tentative D call TRBD1 (6 bases). The CDR3 consists of 16 residues. Germline CDR1 is MNHNS and CDR2 is SASEGT. Trimming cost V 7 bases and J 3 bases, with 19 bases left between them. CDR3 sequence (DNA): TGTGCCAGCACCCCCCGGGACAATTGGGACTACAATGAGCAGTTCTTC. Protein product: CASTPRDNWDYNEQFF.

J is TRBJ2-1 and V is TRBV6-1; the match to TRBD1 covers 8 bases. The J call may be in error: the DNA end matches TRBJ2-7 better. The CDR3 is made up of 13 amino acids. Germline CDR1 MNHNS, CDR2 SASEGT. CDR3 nucleotide sequence: TGTGCCAGCAAAAGGACAGGGACCTACGAGCAGTACTTC. Its translation is CASKRTGTYEQYF.